The rows below give T cell receptor beta chains drawn from one sample of a study of T cell repertoires in cytomegalovirus infection. Each CDR3 protein is one row after TCRdb ran MiXCR on the reads. The profile shows roughly 640,000 distinct CDR3 sequences, around 24% of them singletons. Input material: CD8+ T cells from PBMCs. The receptors originated from a human donor in good health (CMV status not recorded). Some clones in this sample may be carry-over from other donors' samples. CDR3s include the opening cysteine and the closing phenylalanine or tryptophan. Each record gives: clone size, J gene, D gene, V gene, CDR3 protein, CDR3 DNA. D genes are given only for firm matches. Expanded clones are given a class, and other clones once, few, many or no size at all.

clone size: NA
J gene: TRBJ2-1
D gene: NA
V gene: TRBV9
CDR3 protein: CASSLTASYEQFF
CDR3 DNA: TGTGCCAGCAGCTTAACTGCAAGCTATGAGCAGTTCTTC

clone size: few
J gene: TRBJ2-2
D gene: NA
V gene: TRBV4-3
CDR3 protein: CASSHARLVNTGELFF
CDR3 DNA: TGCGCCAGCAGCCACGCTCGACTAGTGAACACCGGGGAGCTGTTTTTT

clone size: many
J gene: TRBJ2-1
D gene: NA
V gene: TRBV7-6
CDR3 protein: CASSLETNEQFF
CDR3 DNA: TGTGCCAGCAGCTTAGAGACCAATGAGCAGTTCTTC

clone size: few
J gene: TRBJ1-1
D gene: NA
V gene: TRBV4-3
CDR3 protein: CASSQGYGRGPEAFF
CDR3 DNA: TGCGCCAGCAGCCAAGGTTACGGCCGGGGTCCTGAAGCTTTCTTT

clone size: many
J gene: TRBJ1-1
D gene: NA
V gene: TRBV7-2
CDR3 protein: CASSVPGPSLNTEAFF
CDR3 DNA: TGTGCCAGCAGCGTACCGGGCCCTTCTTTAAACACTGAAGCTTTCTTT

clone size: many
J gene: TRBJ1-6
D gene: NA
V gene: TRBV7-2
CDR3 protein: CASSSWGHPNSPLHF
CDR3 DNA: TGTGCCAGCAGCTCCTGGGGACACCCAAATTCACCCCTCCACTTT

clone size: once
J gene: TRBJ2-1
D gene: NA
V gene: TRBV12-3/TRBV12-4
CDR3 protein: CASSLGWASSYNEQFF
CDR3 DNA: TGTGCCAGCAGTTTAGGTTGGGCGAGCTCCTACAATGAGCAGTTCTTC

clone size: many
J gene: TRBJ1-1
D gene: NA
V gene: TRBV7-6
CDR3 protein: CASSPGRGAEAFF
CDR3 DNA: TGTGCCAGCAGCCCAGGGAGGGGGGCTGAAGCTTTCTTT

clone size: many
J gene: TRBJ2-1
D gene: TRBD1
V gene: TRBV7-9
CDR3 protein: CASSSRGQEDNEQFF
CDR3 DNA: TGTGCCAGCAGCTCCCGAGGACAGGAGGACAATGAGCAGTTCTTC

clone size: few
J gene: TRBJ2-5
D gene: TRBD2
V gene: TRBV28
CDR3 protein: CASSPGLAGIQETQYF
CDR3 DNA: TGTGCCAGCAGTCCGGGACTAGCGGGGATCCAAGAGACCCAGTACTTC

clone size: many
J gene: TRBJ2-5
D gene: TRBD2
V gene: TRBV7-8
CDR3 protein: CASSLSDFPSGGRETQYF
CDR3 DNA: TGTGCCAGCAGCTTATCCGACTTCCCTAGCGGGGGAAGGGAGACCCAGTACTTC

clone size: NA
J gene: TRBJ2-1
D gene: NA
V gene: TRBV2
CDR3 protein: CACRGGRDVQFF
CDR3 DNA: TGTGCCTGCCGAGGGGGTCGCGATGTGCAGTTCTTC

clone size: few
J gene: TRBJ1-5
D gene: NA
V gene: TRBV4-2
CDR3 protein: CASSQEAHSNQPQHF
CDR3 DNA: TGTGCCAGCAGCCAAGAGGCCCATAGCAATCAGCCCCAGCATTTT

clone size: many
J gene: TRBJ2-7
D gene: NA
V gene: TRBV7-2
CDR3 protein: CASSLRGAEQYF
CDR3 DNA: TGTGCCAGCAGCTTAAGAGGCGCCGAGCAGTACTTC

clone size: NA
J gene: TRBJ2-5
D gene: TRBD2
V gene: TRBV28
CDR3 protein: CASRPDSGQGQETQYF
CDR3 DNA: TGTGCCAGCAGACCTGATAGCGGGCAGGGTCAAGAGACCCAGTACTTC

clone size: NA
J gene: TRBJ2-7
D gene: NA
V gene: TRBV6-1
CDR3 protein: CASSARQYPYEQYF
CDR3 DNA: TGTGCCAGCAGTGCTCGACAGTACCCCTACGAGCAGTACTTC